Reported below is one TCR beta chain. The junction departs from germline at one end; a sequencing error may be responsible. This entry comes from a study of blood T cell repertoires in COVID-19. Study in general: The United States, Italy and Spain provided the acute and convalescent COVID-19 samples. The analysed material was cDNA or gDNA that came from T cells, B-cell-depleted T cells, or PBMCs.

In the study's own analysis: For nucleated cells, counts were estimated from reference gene primer amplification. The repertoire was sequenced with immunoSEQ multiplex PCR; TCRdb's copy has only in-frame clones and lacks some. That table furnishes V, J and clone size, whereas the DNA furnished D and trimming. The table shows about 36,000 clones, with 90% occurring only once. The germline V gene has CDR1 ENHRY and CDR2 SYGVKD. The CDR3 length is 17 residues. This chain uses TRBV10-3 with TRBJ2-4; D might be TRBD1 (5 bases). The sequence derives from a human donor in a cohort sampled during active COVID-19. The sequencing input was peripheral blood. CDR3 DNA sequence: TGTGCCATCAGTAAGTCTGGGGCTGATGCGGCCAAAAACATTCAGTACTTC. It translates to CAISKSGADAAKNIQYF.